These T cell receptor beta chains were read from a single sample in a study of shared clonotypes between healthy human individuals. Clones were read by immunoSEQ multiplex PCR, and TCRdb kept only the in-frame ones, dropping some. The profile covers some 2 million clones, with 85% to 95% appearing a single time and roughly 1% taken by the ten largest. The sample comprised naive CD8+ T cells sorted from blood. The receptor source for this set is a man aged 18 to 30 in good health. Each CDR3 is given with its conserved first and last residue. A D gene is named only where the DNA matches it firmly. Size values are once, few and many counts, or a class for expanded clones, and some rows have none.

v_gene: TRBV14
d_gene: TRBD2
j_gene: TRBJ2-5
abundance: NA
CDR3nt: TGTGCCAGCAGCCACCACCCGACTAGCGGGGGCCTACACCAAGAGACCCAGTACTTC
CDR3aa: CASSHHPTSGGLHQETQYF

v_gene: TRBV4-1
d_gene: NA
j_gene: TRBJ1-1
abundance: NA
CDR3nt: TGCGCCAGCAGCCAAGATCCGGTGGGCGGGCTTCCTGAAGCTTTCTTT
CDR3aa: CASSQDPVGGLPEAFF

v_gene: TRBV5-4
d_gene: NA
j_gene: TRBJ2-1
abundance: NA
CDR3nt: TGTGCCAGCAGCTGGCAGGGGAATGAGCAGTTCTTC
CDR3aa: CASSWQGNEQFF

v_gene: TRBV5-5
d_gene: NA
j_gene: TRBJ2-7
abundance: NA
CDR3nt: TGTGCCAGCAGCTTATGGGGGACGAGTTACGAGCAGTACTTC
CDR3aa: CASSLWGTSYEQYF

v_gene: TRBV2
d_gene: TRBD2
j_gene: TRBJ2-5
abundance: NA
CDR3nt: TGTGCCAGCAGTGCCCCAATCCCGGCTAGCGGGGGACAAGAGACCCAGTACTTC
CDR3aa: CASSAPIPASGGQETQYF

v_gene: TRBV13
d_gene: NA
j_gene: TRBJ2-1
abundance: NA
CDR3nt: TGTGCCAGCAGCGACTCCGTGCGGGACTACAATGAGCAGTTCTTC
CDR3aa: CASSDSVRDYNEQFF

v_gene: TRBV30
d_gene: NA
j_gene: TRBJ2-7
abundance: NA
CDR3nt: TGTGCCTGGACCCCCCAGGGTACCGACTACGAGCAGTACTTC
CDR3aa: CAWTPQGTDYEQYF

v_gene: TRBV4-1
d_gene: NA
j_gene: TRBJ1-1
abundance: NA
CDR3nt: TGCGCCAGCAGCCCATCGGTGGGGGGCAGTACTGAAGCTTTCTTT
CDR3aa: CASSPSVGGSTEAFF

v_gene: TRBV5-8
d_gene: NA
j_gene: TRBJ2-7
abundance: NA
CDR3nt: TGTGCCAGCAGCCGCCATAAATCTTTCTCCTACGAGCAGTACTTC
CDR3aa: CASSRHKSFSYEQYF

v_gene: TRBV5-1
d_gene: NA
j_gene: TRBJ1-1
abundance: NA
CDR3nt: TGCGCCAGCAGCTTGGGGCCGAATGACATGAACACTGAAGCTTTCTTT
CDR3aa: CASSLGPNDMNTEAFF

v_gene: TRBV27
d_gene: NA
j_gene: TRBJ2-7
abundance: NA
CDR3nt: TGTGCCAGCAGTTTCGGACAGTCTCGCGAGCAGTACTTC
CDR3aa: CASSFGQSREQYF

v_gene: TRBV6-6
d_gene: NA
j_gene: TRBJ1-5
abundance: NA
CDR3nt: TGTGCCAGCAGTTACAGTTCGCTAGATCAGCCCCAGCATTTT
CDR3aa: CASSYSSLDQPQHF

v_gene: TRBV28
d_gene: NA
j_gene: TRBJ1-1
abundance: few
CDR3nt: TGTGCCAGCAGTTTTTCCTCGAACACTGAAGCTTTCTTT
CDR3aa: CASSFSSNTEAFF

v_gene: TRBV7-6
d_gene: NA
j_gene: TRBJ2-2
abundance: once
CDR3nt: TGTGCCAGCAGCTTAGAAGGGTACGGGGAGCTGTTTTTT
CDR3aa: CASSLEGYGELFF

v_gene: TRBV27
d_gene: NA
j_gene: TRBJ1-5
abundance: few
CDR3nt: TGTGCCAGCAGTTCCCCTGGCCAGCCCCAGCATTTT
CDR3aa: CASSSPGQPQHF

v_gene: TRBV7-9
d_gene: NA
j_gene: TRBJ2-1
abundance: NA
CDR3nt: TGTGCCAGCAGCCCCCCCGATCGTCCCTTGCTCAATGAGCAGTTCTTC
CDR3aa: CASSPPDRPLLNEQFF

v_gene: TRBV11-2
d_gene: NA
j_gene: TRBJ2-3
abundance: NA
CDR3nt: TGTGCCAGCAGCTTACGGGTGGCCGCCGACACAGATACGCAGTATTTT
CDR3aa: CASSLRVAADTDTQYF

v_gene: TRBV19
d_gene: NA
j_gene: TRBJ1-4
abundance: NA
CDR3nt: TGTGCCAGCTTAAGGCCCGGGGGGAATGAAAAACTGTTTTTT
CDR3aa: CASLRPGGNEKLFF

v_gene: TRBV30
d_gene: NA
j_gene: TRBJ1-1
abundance: NA
CDR3nt: TGTGCCTGGAGTGTAGGGGGGCTGAACACTGAAGCTTTCTTT
CDR3aa: CAWSVGGLNTEAFF

v_gene: TRBV4-1
d_gene: TRBD2
j_gene: TRBJ2-7
abundance: once
CDR3nt: TGCGCCAGCAGCCAAGGACTAGCGCTCACACACGAGCAGTACTTC
CDR3aa: CASSQGLALTHEQYF

v_gene: TRBV6-1
d_gene: NA
j_gene: TRBJ1-3
abundance: NA
CDR3nt: TGTGCCAGTACGGCCAGCGCGCAATCTGGAAACACCATATATTTT
CDR3aa: CASTASAQSGNTIYF

v_gene: TRBV7-9
d_gene: TRBD1
j_gene: TRBJ1-6
abundance: NA
CDR3nt: TGTGCCAGCAGCTCACCGGGACAGGTAAATTCACCCCTCCACTTT
CDR3aa: CASSSPGQVNSPLHF

v_gene: TRBV6-6
d_gene: NA
j_gene: TRBJ1-6
abundance: NA
CDR3nt: TGTGCCAGCAGTACCCCAACCGACTTACCGGATTCACCCCTCCACTTT
CDR3aa: CASSTPTDLPDSPLHF

v_gene: TRBV6-5
d_gene: NA
j_gene: TRBJ1-1
abundance: NA
CDR3nt: TGTGCCAGCAGAGAACTTCCCGCGGGTCTAGATGAAGCTTTCTTT
CDR3aa: CASRELPAGLDEAFF

v_gene: TRBV6-6
d_gene: NA
j_gene: TRBJ1-5
abundance: NA
CDR3nt: TGTGCCAGCAGTGCTCAGAATCAGCCCCAGCATTTT
CDR3aa: CASSAQNQPQHF

v_gene: TRBV5-4
d_gene: NA
j_gene: TRBJ2-3
abundance: NA
CDR3nt: TGTGCCAGCGGAGGGGTGGAAGGCACAGATACGCAGTATTTT
CDR3aa: CASGGVEGTDTQYF

v_gene: TRBV7-9
d_gene: TRBD1
j_gene: TRBJ1-1
abundance: NA
CDR3nt: TGTGCCAGCAGCCTTGGACAGGGACCTGAAGCTTTCTTT
CDR3aa: CASSLGQGPEAFF

v_gene: TRBV30
d_gene: TRBD2
j_gene: TRBJ2-3
abundance: NA
CDR3nt: TGTGCCTGGATGAAGCGGGAGGAGAAAGATACGCAGTATTTT
CDR3aa: CAWMKREEKDTQYF

v_gene: TRBV27
d_gene: NA
j_gene: TRBJ2-7
abundance: NA
CDR3nt: TGTGCCAGCAGTTTACGGCAGTACTACGAGCAGTACTTC
CDR3aa: CASSLRQYYEQYF

v_gene: TRBV7-9
d_gene: TRBD1
j_gene: TRBJ2-3
abundance: NA
CDR3nt: TGTGCCAGCAGCCACCCGGGACAGGGACTCATTTGG
CDR3aa: CASSHPGQGLIW

v_gene: TRBV9
d_gene: TRBD2
j_gene: TRBJ2-3
abundance: NA
CDR3nt: TGTGCCAGCGACCCCCTTAGCGGGAGGGGCGCAGATACGCAGTATTTT
CDR3aa: CASDPLSGRGADTQYF

v_gene: TRBV7-9
d_gene: TRBD2
j_gene: TRBJ2-5
abundance: NA
CDR3nt: TGTGCCAGCAGCTTTCCGGCGGGAGGGCCGCAGGAGACCCAGTACTTC
CDR3aa: CASSFPAGGPQETQYF

v_gene: TRBV10-1
d_gene: NA
j_gene: TRBJ2-5
abundance: NA
CDR3nt: TGCGCCAGCAGTGCGTCTAGCAACGCGGAGACCCAGTACTTC
CDR3aa: CASSASSNAETQYF

v_gene: TRBV7-9
d_gene: TRBD2
j_gene: TRBJ2-7
abundance: NA
CDR3nt: TGTGCCAGCAGCTTCCGGGACTATGACGAGCAGTACTTC
CDR3aa: CASSFRDYDEQYF

v_gene: TRBV14
d_gene: NA
j_gene: TRBJ2-1
abundance: NA
CDR3nt: TGTGCCAGCAGCCCTAACAGAGTTGAGCAGTTCTTC
CDR3aa: CASSPNRVEQFF

v_gene: TRBV28
d_gene: NA
j_gene: TRBJ2-5
abundance: NA
CDR3nt: TGTGCCACCACCCTGGGGGGCCGATACCAAGAGACCCAGTACTTC
CDR3aa: CATTLGGRYQETQYF

v_gene: TRBV6-5
d_gene: NA
j_gene: TRBJ2-7
abundance: NA
CDR3nt: TGTGCCAGCAGCCCGCGAGAAGTCCCTAGAGAGCAGTACTTC
CDR3aa: CASSPREVPREQYF

v_gene: TRBV5-1
d_gene: NA
j_gene: TRBJ1-1
abundance: NA
CDR3nt: TGCGCCAGCAGCTTTCCCGGGCCTACCGAGGGCACTGAAGCTTTCTTT
CDR3aa: CASSFPGPTEGTEAFF

v_gene: TRBV28
d_gene: NA
j_gene: TRBJ1-4
abundance: NA
CDR3nt: TGTGCCAGCAGTCCAGGGGAGGGAAAACTGTTTTTT
CDR3aa: CASSPGEGKLFF

v_gene: TRBV2
d_gene: TRBD1
j_gene: TRBJ1-4
abundance: NA
CDR3nt: TGTGCCAGCAGTACCCTCGGACAGGGGGGTGAAAAACTGTTTTTT
CDR3aa: CASSTLGQGGEKLFF

v_gene: TRBV30
d_gene: NA
j_gene: TRBJ2-3
abundance: NA
CDR3nt: TGTGCCTGGAGTCTTAGCGGACGCACAGATACGCAGTATTTT
CDR3aa: CAWSLSGRTDTQYF

v_gene: TRBV29-1
d_gene: NA
j_gene: TRBJ1-1
abundance: NA
CDR3nt: TGCAGCGCCATAGGACTAAGTGTTAACACTGAAGCTTTCTTT
CDR3aa: CSAIGLSVNTEAFF

v_gene: TRBV4-2
d_gene: TRBD1
j_gene: TRBJ2-7
abundance: NA
CDR3nt: TGTGCCAGCAGCCACCGGACAGGGGACTACGAGCAGTACTTC
CDR3aa: CASSHRTGDYEQYF

v_gene: TRBV28
d_gene: NA
j_gene: TRBJ1-2
abundance: NA
CDR3nt: TGTGCCAGCAGTTTCAGGGTCAGTAGCTATGGCTACACCTTC
CDR3aa: CASSFRVSSYGYTF

v_gene: TRBV5-4
d_gene: NA
j_gene: TRBJ1-2
abundance: NA
CDR3nt: TGTGCCAGCAGCAAGGGAAGCTCCTATGGCTACACCTTC
CDR3aa: CASSKGSSYGYTF

v_gene: TRBV4-1
d_gene: TRBD1
j_gene: TRBJ2-7
abundance: NA
CDR3nt: TGCGCCAGCAGCCAAGGATCGGAGACAGGGAACTACGAGCAGTACTTC
CDR3aa: CASSQGSETGNYEQYF

v_gene: TRBV19
d_gene: TRBD2
j_gene: TRBJ2-6
abundance: NA
CDR3nt: TGTGCCAGTACCAGGACGGGAGGAACCGGATCCTTCTCTGGGGCCAACGTCCTGACTTTC
CDR3aa: CASTRTGGTGSFSGANVLTF

v_gene: TRBV13
d_gene: NA
j_gene: TRBJ2-7
abundance: NA
CDR3nt: TGTGCCAGCAGCATTAGTTTCGGCGGCGAGCAGTACTTC
CDR3aa: CASSISFGGEQYF

v_gene: TRBV4-1
d_gene: NA
j_gene: TRBJ2-5
abundance: NA
CDR3nt: TGCGCCAGCAGCCAAGATTTGCGGGCAGTACGCCAAGAGACCCAGTACTTC
CDR3aa: CASSQDLRAVRQETQYF

v_gene: TRBV7-9
d_gene: TRBD1
j_gene: TRBJ1-2
abundance: once
CDR3nt: TGTGCCAGCGTTCCAGGGGGCGCGGACTATGGCTACACCTTC
CDR3aa: CASVPGGADYGYTF

v_gene: TRBV5-1
d_gene: TRBD1
j_gene: TRBJ2-2
abundance: NA
CDR3nt: TGCGCCAGCAGCTTGGAATTTTACAGGGGGCAGGACACCGGGGAGCTGTTTTTT
CDR3aa: CASSLEFYRGQDTGELFF

v_gene: TRBV9
d_gene: NA
j_gene: TRBJ2-3
abundance: once
CDR3nt: TGTGCCAGCACCTCGGGGGCGGGCGCTAGCACAGATACGCAGTATTTT
CDR3aa: CASTSGAGASTDTQYF

v_gene: TRBV27
d_gene: TRBD1
j_gene: TRBJ1-6
abundance: few
CDR3nt: TGTGCCAGCAGTCCTGGGACAGGACTAAGCCTCCACTTT
CDR3aa: CASSPGTGLSLHF

v_gene: TRBV6-5
d_gene: TRBD2
j_gene: TRBJ2-2
abundance: NA
CDR3nt: TGTGCCAGCAGCCTAGCGGGATCCGGGGAGCTGTTTTTT
CDR3aa: CASSLAGSGELFF

v_gene: TRBV30
d_gene: NA
j_gene: TRBJ1-1
abundance: NA
CDR3nt: TGTGCCTGGAGTGTGGGGGGTCCCGGGAATGAAGCTTTCTTT
CDR3aa: CAWSVGGPGNEAFF

v_gene: TRBV4-3
d_gene: TRBD1
j_gene: TRBJ2-7
abundance: NA
CDR3nt: TGCGCCAGCAGCCAAGAATGGAGGACAGGGGCCGAGCAGTACTTC
CDR3aa: CASSQEWRTGAEQYF

v_gene: TRBV4-3
d_gene: NA
j_gene: TRBJ2-7
abundance: NA
CDR3nt: TGCGCCAGCAGCCAAGATTGGGGTGGGAGCGCCCACGAGCAGTACTTC
CDR3aa: CASSQDWGGSAHEQYF

v_gene: TRBV27
d_gene: TRBD1
j_gene: TRBJ2-7
abundance: once
CDR3nt: TGTGCCAGCAGTTTAATGCCGGGACAGACGAACGAGCAGTACTTC
CDR3aa: CASSLMPGQTNEQYF

v_gene: TRBV11-3
d_gene: TRBD1
j_gene: TRBJ2-3
abundance: NA
CDR3nt: TGTGCCAGCAGTTTCGGACAGGGCCCAGATACGCAGTATTTT
CDR3aa: CASSFGQGPDTQYF